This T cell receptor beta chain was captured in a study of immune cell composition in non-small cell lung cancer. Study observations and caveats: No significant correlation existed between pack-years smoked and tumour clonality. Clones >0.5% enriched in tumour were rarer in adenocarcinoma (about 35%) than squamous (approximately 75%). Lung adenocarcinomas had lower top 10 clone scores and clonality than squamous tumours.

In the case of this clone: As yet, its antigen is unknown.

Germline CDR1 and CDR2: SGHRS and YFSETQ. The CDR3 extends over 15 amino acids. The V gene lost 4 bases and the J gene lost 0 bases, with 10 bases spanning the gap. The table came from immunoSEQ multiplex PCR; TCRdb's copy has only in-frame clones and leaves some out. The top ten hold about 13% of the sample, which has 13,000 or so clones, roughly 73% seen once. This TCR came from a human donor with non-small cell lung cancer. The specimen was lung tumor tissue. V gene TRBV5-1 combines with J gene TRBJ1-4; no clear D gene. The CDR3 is CASSLDFATNEKLFF. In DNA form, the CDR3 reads TGCGCCAGCAGCCTAGATTTCGCAACTAATGAAAAACTGTTTTTT.